The T cell receptor (beta chain) described here comes from a study of blood T cell repertoires in COVID-19. The V gene's germline CDR1 is LGHNA and CDR2 YSLEER. V was shortened by 5 bases and J by 9 bases, with 17 bases between the two germline ends. This CDR3 is 14 amino acids long. Clones were sequenced by immunoSEQ multiplex PCR, and TCRdb holds only the in-frame ones, with some missing. The sample lists 300,000 or so clones, roughly 88% occurring once. The sequence was collected from a woman in her 30s who had recovered from COVID-19. V and J are TRBV4-3 and TRBJ1-5; perhaps TRBD1 as D (6 bases). Sequenced input: peripheral blood. CDR3: CASSYSVRGPPQHF. In DNA form, the CDR3 reads TGCGCCAGCAGCTACTCTGTCAGGGGCCCGCCCCAGCATTTT.